The 3 T cell receptor beta chains listed next were all sequenced from one sample in a study of OX40 agonist ivuxolimab in advanced cancers. Libraries were prepared by immunoSEQ multiplex PCR; TCRdb keeps only in-frame clonotypes and omits some of them. This repertoire shows 75,000 to 80,000 clones, over 70% found once; its top ten account for roughly 4.8%. Specimen: CD4+ or CD8+ T cells sorted from blood, collected in a trial of the OX40 agonist ivuxolimab. These receptors all come from an adult with an advanced solid tumor such as melanoma, head and neck, liver or kidney cancer.

This chain connects TRBV13 to TRBJ2-5; no reliable D call. V was pared by 5 bases and J by 5 bases, with 9 bases between. CDR3 length equals 12 residues. Germline CDR1 PRHDT, CDR2 FYEKMQ (reference sequence). The CDR3 sequence is CASSPRRETQYF. The CDR3 region has the DNA TGTGCCAGCAGCCCCCGCCGGGAGACCCAGTACTTC.

The rearrangement links TRBV5-1 to TRBJ2-7; D ambiguous. Germline V gene lookup returns CDR1 SGHRS and CDR2 YFSETQ. The V end was cut by 4 bases, the J end by 0 bases, with 8 bases between. The CDR3 runs 13 residues. The CDR3 sequence: CASSLALSYEQYF. As DNA, the CDR3 is TGCGCCAGCAGCCTGGCCCTCTCCTACGAGCAGTACTTC.

This chain links TRBV5-1 with TRBJ2-5; 10 nucleotides agree with TRBD1. V shed 4 bases and J 5 bases; nucleotides not matched to a gene: 5. Germline assignment: CDR1 SGHRS and CDR2 YFSETQ. This CDR3 has 14 residues. CDR3 residues: CASSAWGQGETQYF. CDR3 coding DNA: TGCGCCAGCAGCGCCTGGGGACAGGGGGAGACCCAGTACTTC. Looking up the rest from reference TRBV5-1 and TRBJ2-5 gives the full variable domain: KAGVTQTPRYLIKTRGQQVTLSCSPISGHRSVSWYQQTPGQGLQFLFEYFSETQRNKGNFPGRFSGRQFSNSRSEMNVSTLELGDSALYLCASSAWGQGETQYFGPGTRLLVL.